The rows below give T cell receptor beta chains drawn from one sample of a study of T cell responses to AZD1222 COVID-19 vaccine. Libraries were prepared by immunoSEQ multiplex PCR; TCRdb keeps only in-frame clonotypes and omits some of them. Counted here are around 130,000 clones, 88% occurring once; the ten biggest clones make up over 5%. The sequenced sample was peripheral blood, obtained 28 days after the second AZD1222 dose. Receptors were obtained from an adult who received the AZD1222 COVID-19 vaccine. The conserved cysteine and the conserved F or W are not part of the CDR3 here. The D gene is left open where the match is weak. Size is omitted from some rows. Given values are once, few, many or a class for expanded clones.

TRBJ1-3	NA	NA	TRBV6-1	ASSESHGLGNTIY
TRBJ2-7	NA	TRBD1	TRBV7-9	ASSLRTGGEQY
TRBJ2-5	NA	NA	TRBV7-3	ASSARSGEETQY
TRBJ2-5	NA	TRBD1	TRBV6-5	ASSPGTGRETQY
TRBJ1-2	NA	NA	TRBV5-4	ASSQGQATNYGYT
TRBJ2-3	NA	NA	TRBV28	ASRLGAVTDTQY
TRBJ2-7	once	TRBD1	TRBV6-5	ASSSPGTGVSYEQY
TRBJ2-1	many	NA	TRBV28	ASSSVRGDEQF
TRBJ2-7	NA	TRBD2	TRBV5-4	ASSRTSGNHYEQY
TRBJ1-5	NA	NA	TRBV27	ASSSAGGLVQPQH
TRBJ1-2	NA	NA	TRBV9	ASGGQEGYYGYT
TRBJ1-5	once	NA	TRBV2	ASSARLSISNQPQH
TRBJ1-1	NA	NA	TRBV19	ASSILGWDTEAF
TRBJ1-4	NA	NA	TRBV7-7	ASSTGPQSEKLF
TRBJ1-3	NA	NA	TRBV28	ASSLDRAGNTIY
TRBJ2-7	NA	TRBD1	TRBV2	ATGQGAIYEQY
TRBJ1-1	NA	NA	TRBV3-1/TRBV3-2	ASSVSRGPEAF
TRBJ1-1	NA	TRBD1	TRBV2	ASSEAVGQGATEAF
TRBJ1-5	once	TRBD1	TRBV2	ASSEDRAGNQPQH
TRBJ1-4	NA	NA	TRBV5-5	ASSRQRGVGLF
TRBJ1-2	NA	NA	TRBV6-2/TRBV6-3	ASSYGSTAAYGYT
TRBJ2-1	NA	NA	TRBV3-1/TRBV3-2	ASSPTGLNEQF
TRBJ1-3	once	NA	TRBV19	ASGLAGIRNTIY
TRBJ1-5	NA	NA	TRBV2	ASTLWGDHNQPQH
TRBJ2-1	NA	TRBD2	TRBV9	ASSVASGTYNEQF
TRBJ2-5	NA	NA	TRBV18	ASSPQGTLSQETQY
TRBJ2-1	NA	TRBD2	TRBV30	AWSVGLAGGYEQF
TRBJ1-1	NA	NA	TRBV27	ASSHAPVLNTEAF
TRBJ1-3	NA	NA	TRBV4-3	ASSQDGGGSGNTIY
TRBJ2-7	NA	NA	TRBV5-1	ASSLGRLQGSYEQY
TRBJ1-2	NA	NA	TRBV6-2/TRBV6-3	ASSTTMANYGYT
TRBJ1-1	NA	NA	TRBV4-1	ASSHRGAGYTEAF
TRBJ2-7	NA	TRBD1	TRBV6-1	ASSENRDRGIHEQY
TRBJ2-5	NA	NA	TRBV27	ASSLAREETQY
TRBJ1-2	NA	NA	TRBV7-8	ASSLQADPNYGYT
TRBJ1-1	NA	NA	TRBV7-8	ASSLGTPNTEAF
TRBJ2-7	NA	TRBD1	TRBV18	ASSPPGQGAGEQY
TRBJ2-5	once	NA	TRBV6-5	ASSFSSERTQY
TRBJ2-2	NA	NA	TRBV5-1	ASSPQGPNTGELF
TRBJ2-1	NA	TRBD1	TRBV27	ASSHDRGYNEQF
TRBJ1-4	NA	NA	TRBV6-6	ASSSWTVNEKLF
TRBJ1-2	NA	NA	TRBV5-1	ASSLRGYGYT
TRBJ2-2	NA	NA	TRBV9	ASSPTDWLGELF
TRBJ2-5	few	TRBD1	TRBV9	ASPPQGAVTETQY
TRBJ1-1	NA	NA	TRBV10-3	AISEGGSNTEAF
TRBJ2-1	NA	TRBD2	TRBV14	ASSPRLAHYNEQF
TRBJ2-7	NA	NA	TRBV5-1	ASSWAGRTYEQY
TRBJ2-1	NA	NA	TRBV4-1	ASSLHLSSYNEQF
TRBJ1-1	NA	NA	TRBV5-1	ASSSGSGGEAF
TRBJ1-2	few	NA	TRBV27	ASSQGYGYT
TRBJ1-1	NA	NA	TRBV27	ASSLSYWGVNTEAF
TRBJ2-5	NA	TRBD2	TRBV29-1	SVEDSEPGLGGGETQY